The 5 T cell receptor beta chains below were found in one sample sequenced in a study of T cells in narcolepsy. The data were produced by immunoSEQ multiplex PCR, yet TCRdb's version contains in-frame clones alone and is incomplete. The sample contains around 35,000 clones, 80% of which appear only once. The material sequenced was memory (CD45RA-) CD4+ T cells from blood. These receptors all stem from a human donor in good health.

This chain uses TRBV2 with TRBJ2-5; no clear D gene. Germline assignment: CDR1 SNHLY and CDR2 FYNNEI. The CDR3 is made up of 13 amino acids. V lost 8 bases to trimming and J lost 5 bases, with 15 bases between them. Here the CDR3 reads CASGVWDQETQYF. CDR3 sequence (DNA): TGTGCCAGCGGAGTTTGGGATCAGGAGACCCAGTACTTC.

The chain joins TRBV10-3 to TRBJ1-5; maybe TRBD1 (5 bases). Germline CDR1 and CDR2: ENHRY and SYGVKD. The CDR3 length is 15 residues. The V end lost 4 bases, the J end lost 4 bases, and 14 bases lay between the germline ends. The DNA of the CDR3 is TGTGCCATCAGTGCTCTCGACAGCGAGAATCAGCCCCAGCATTTT. Translated: CAISALDSENQPQHF.

This clone appeared a single time. The chain couples TRBV5-1 to TRBJ1-6, with 9 bases aligning to TRBD1. Germline V lookup: CDR1 SGHRS, CDR2 YFSETQ. This CDR3 has 15 amino acids. J was trimmed by 9 bases and V by 4 bases; bases with no gene match: 8. CDR3 nucleotides: TGCGCCAGCAGCCAAGGGGACAGGGTTCTTTCACCCCTCCACTTT. Translating gives CASSQGDRVLSPLHF.

The chain is built from TRBV5-1 and TRBJ2-2, with 10 positions matching TRBD1. There are 14 residues in the CDR3. Germline assignment: CDR1 SGHRS and CDR2 YFSETQ. Losses at the gene ends were 4 bases for V and 5 bases for J; bases not matched to a gene: 2. CDR3 sequence reads: CASSGTGVTGELFF. In DNA, the CDR3 is TGCGCCAGCAGCGGGACAGGGGTAACCGGGGAGCTGTTTTTT.

This chain links TRBV2 with TRBJ2-5, with D tentatively TRBD2 (7 bases). CDR3 length: 16 amino acids. From germline, CDR1 is SNHLY and CDR2 FYNNEI. The V gene lost 3 bases and the J gene lost 1 base, with 15 bases spanning the gap. CDR3 DNA: TGTGCCAGCAGTGACGGGGGGCCGCTCGCCCAAGAGACCCAGTACTTC. Amino acids: CASSDGGPLAQETQYF.